The next 21 T cell receptor beta chains were all read from a single sample in a study of PD-1 blockade in classical Hodgkin lymphoma. Every single patient, without exception, relapsed after autologous stem cell transplantation, and brentuximab vedotin exposure varied. Sequencing used immunoSEQ multiplex PCR; TCRdb keeps in-frame clones, though not all of them. The sample carries 15,000 to 20,000 clones, roughly three quarters recorded once. Sequenced material: peripheral blood mononuclear cells (PBMCs), taken before the second cycle of nivolumab. All receptors derive from a human donor with classical Hodgkin lymphoma.

In its sample, this clone was seen a few times. V gene TRBV6-5 combines with J gene TRBJ2-1; D gene unclear. The ends were cut back, 2 bases at V and 6 bases at J, with 8 bases in the middle. From germline, CDR1 is MNHEY and CDR2 SVGAGI. The CDR3 covers 13 residues. The CDR3 sequence is CASSYGRSNEQFF. CDR3 sequence (DNA): TGTGCCAGCAGTTACGGGCGGAGCAATGAGCAGTTCTTC.

The chain couples TRBV5-1 to TRBJ1-1; D call uncertain. Germline CDR1 is SGHRS and CDR2 is YFSETQ. Trimming took 0 bases from V and 3 from J, leaving 6 bases between them. The CDR3 is 13 residues long. CDR3 nucleotides: TGCGCCAGCAGCTTGGCGGCTTACACTGAAGCTTTCTTT. It codes for CASSLAAYTEAFF.

The chain employs TRBV7-9 and TRBJ1-1, with a weak D call TRBD1 (5 bases). The length of the CDR3 is 18 residues. V was pared by 6 bases and J by 2 bases, with 25 bases between. The germline CDR1 and CDR2 sequences are SEHNR and FQNEAQ (reference sequence). The CDR3 loop is CASRYMTAGDYSNTEAFF. CDR3 nucleotides: TGTGCCAGCAGGTATATGACAGCTGGAGATTATAGTAACACTGAAGCTTTCTTT.

The DNA of the CDR3 is TGTGCCAGCAGCGGAGGCAGAACTAATGAGCAGTTCTTC. Protein sequence: CASSGGRTNEQFF. The chain links TRBV25-1 to TRBJ2-1; TRBD2 might be the D (5 bases). There are 13 residues in the CDR3. Germline V lookup: CDR1 MGHDK, CDR2 SYGVNS. V was shortened by 6 bases and J by 7 bases, with 13 bases between the two germline ends.

V and J are TRBV6-5 and TRBJ1-6; TRBD1 matches at 7 bases. Looked up from germline, CDR1 is MNHEY and CDR2 is SVGAGI. The V and J ends lost 2 bases and 7 bases, in that order; junction bases with no gene match: 5. This CDR3 region has 15 residues. The CDR3 is CASSYRGPENSPLHF. In DNA form, the CDR3 reads TGTGCCAGCAGTTACAGGGGGCCTGAAAATTCACCCCTCCACTTT.

V is TRBV6-6 and J is TRBJ1-1; D call uncertain. Germline CDR1 and CDR2: MNHNY and SVGAGI (reference sequence). The CDR3 totals 15 residues. Trimming cost V 4 bases and J 4 bases, with 16 bases left between them. In DNA, the CDR3 is TGTGCCAGCAGTTCCTCCCAAAAACGGGGCACTGAAGCTTTCTTT. This encodes CASSSSQKRGTEAFF.

This rearrangement joins TRBV6-5 to TRBJ1-5; tentative D call: TRBD1 (5 bases). Trimming removed 4 bases from V and 2 bases from J, with 6 bases in between. Germline V lookup: CDR1 MNHEY, CDR2 SVGAGI. This CDR3 contains 13 residues. CDR3 protein: CASSFRGNQPQHF. The CDR3 DNA is TGTGCCAGCAGTTTCAGGGGCAATCAGCCCCAGCATTTT.

The rearrangement links TRBV15 to TRBJ2-5; 10 bases are a match to TRBD2. Germline values: CDR1 LNHNV, CDR2 YYDKDF (reference sequence). The CDR3 contains 18 residues. Germline trimming cut 3 bases from V and 3 bases from J; bases unmatched to any gene: 13. CDR3 bases: TGTGCCACCAGCAGGCTCAGATGGCAGCTAGCGGGAGAAGAGACCCAGTACTTC. It is translated as CATSRLRWQLAGEETQYF.

V usage is TRBV28 and J usage is TRBJ2-2, with 11 bases matching TRBD2. This CDR3 has 15 amino acids. V dropped 6 bases and J dropped 7; count of bases not matched to a gene: 7. Germline lookup yields CDR1 MDHEN and CDR2 SYDVKM. CDR3 DNA: TGTGCCAGCAGGATTAGCGGGAGGGGGTTCGGGGAGCTGTTTTTT. Translating it yields CASRISGRGFGELFF.

The chain is built from TRBV29-1 and TRBJ1-1; D perhaps matches TRBD1 (5 bases). The V end lost 4 bases, the J end lost 4 bases, and 10 bases lay between the germline ends. CDR3 size: 12 residues. Germline V CDR1 and CDR2: SQVTM, ANQGSEA. DNA for the CDR3: TGCAGCGTTGTAGTCAGGGTCACTGAAGCTTTCTTT. It translates to CSVVVRVTEAFF.

The chain couples TRBV5-3 to TRBJ2-7, with 9 bases matching TRBD2. TRBV5-3 is designated an ORF whose function remains uncertain. The CDR3 runs 19 residues. The J segment lost 5 bases and the V segment lost 4 bases, leaving 22 bases of the junction unmatched. The CDR3 reads CARSVQREAGQGVIDEQYF. The CDR3 region has the DNA TGTGCCAGAAGCGTCCAGCGGGAGGCGGGCCAGGGTGTGATCGACGAGCAGTACTTC.

The chain combines TRBV11-3 with TRBJ2-1; D call uncertain. CDR3 size: 15 residues. With 5 bases removed from V and 5 bases from J, the gap between germline ends came to 16 bases. Germline V gene sequence: CDR1 SGHNT, CDR2 YENEEA. The CDR3 here is CASSRLGGNDNEQFF. CDR3 bases: TGTGCCAGCAGCAGACTGGGCGGAAACGACAATGAGCAGTTCTTC.

V is TRBV7-6 and J is TRBJ2-2; 9 nucleotides line up with TRBD2. Germline V CDR1 and CDR2: SGHVS, FNYEAQ. V was clipped by 4 bases and J by 1 base; unmatched bases: 13. The CDR3 has 19 amino acids. CDR3 nucleotide sequence: TGTGCCAGCAGCTCTCGGGTAGCGGGGGCCCCTGGGAACACCGGGGAGCTGTTTTTT. It encodes CASSSRVAGAPGNTGELFF.

The chain employs TRBV25-1 and TRBJ2-5; D gene unclear. The germline V and J ends were trimmed by 4 bases and 5 bases, with 8 bases remaining between them. The CDR3 covers 12 residues. Germline CDR1 MGHDK, CDR2 SYGVNS. The CDR3 region is CASSGIIETQYF. In nucleotides, the CDR3 is TGTGCCAGCAGTGGTATTATCGAGACCCAGTACTTC. The whole variable domain, remainder taken from reference TRBV25-1 and TRBJ2-5, is EADIYQTPRYLVIGTGKKITLECSQTMGHDKMYWYQQDPGMELHLIHYSYGVNSTEKGDLSSESTVSRIRTEHFPLTLESARPSHTSQYLCASSGIIETQYFGPGTRLLVL.

The V and J genes are TRBV11-2 and TRBJ2-3; the match to TRBD1 covers 8 bases. J gave up 3 bases and V 3 bases, and 2 bases lay outside the gene matches. Germline V lookup: CDR1 SGHAT, CDR2 FQNNGV. The CDR3 contains 14 residues. As DNA, the CDR3 is TGTGCCAGCAGCTTCGACAGGGGAACAGATACGCAGTATTTT. This sequence encodes CASSFDRGTDTQYF.

This clone was observed a few times. The chain couples TRBV4-1 to TRBJ1-1, with 10 bases fitting TRBD1. Germline assignment: CDR1 MGHRA and CDR2 YSYEKL. The length of the CDR3 is 15 residues. V shed 3 bases and J 0 bases; nucleotides not matched to a gene: 1. The CDR3 sequence is CASSQGQGLNTEAFF. The CDR3 nucleotides are TGCGCCAGCAGCCAGGGACAGGGGCTGAACACTGAAGCTTTCTTT.

The rearrangement joins TRBV4-3 to TRBJ1-4; no clear D. This CDR3 spans 15 amino acids. V was pared by 4 bases and J by 8 bases, with 17 bases between. The germline gives CDR1 LGHNA, CDR2 YSLEER. The chain's CDR3 is CASSRTRELGEKLFF. The DNA for the CDR3 is TGCGCCAGCAGCCGGACCCGGGAGCTAGGGGAAAAACTGTTTTTT.

This clone showed up just a few times. The chain joins TRBV30 to TRBJ2-7; D unclear. Deletions cut 4 bases from V and 6 bases from J, with 16 bases between. The CDR3 has 13 residues. Per the germline V gene, CDR1 is GTSNPN and CDR2 is SVGIG (reference sequence). As DNA, the CDR3 is TGTGCCTGGATTTCTAAAGGGTATAGCGAGCAGTACTTC. Its translation is CAWISKGYSEQYF.

The genes are TRBV10-3 and TRBJ2-2, with 8 bases lining up with TRBD1. This CDR3 spans 14 amino acids. The V gene's germline CDR1 is ENHRY and CDR2 SYGVKD. J lost 4 bases, V lost 11 bases, and 9 bases had no gene match. The CDR3 loop reads CASRTGRGTGELFF. Here the CDR3 DNA reads TGTGCCTCGAGGACAGGGCGCGGCACCGGGGAGCTGTTTTTT.

The gene calls are TRBV12-5 and TRBJ2-1; D not resolved. The CDR3 has 12 residues. CDR1 and CDR2 (germline): LGHNT, FRNRAP. Trimming shortened V by 5 bases and J by 11 bases, and 13 bases separated the two germline ends. CDR3 in DNA: TGTGCTAGTGGTCCGACGACGCGGCAGCAGTTCTTC. Its translation: CASGPTTRQQFF.

This chain connects TRBV5-1 to TRBJ1-2; tentative D call: TRBD1 (6 bases). V dropped 4 bases and J dropped 4 bases, with 14 bases sitting between them. The CDR3 runs 14 residues. Germline values: CDR1 SGHRS, CDR2 YFSETQ. CDR3 amino acids: CASSPGTSGYGYTF. The CDR3 DNA reads TGCGCCAGCAGCCCCGGGACATCCGGCTATGGCTACACCTTC.